The 5 T cell receptor beta chains given below trace back to one sample, sequenced in a study of blood T cells in healthy people across ages (dated by TCRdb to 2015 to 2017). The library was produced with 5' RACE. Sequencing was carried out with an Illumina HiSeq 2500. A second PCR of about 6 to 12 cycles was run with a J-beta primer mix and a sample-barcoded 5' primer. The public reads were quality trimmed at Q25 with fastp and then assembled into clones with MiXCR by TCRdb, keeping productive beta chains. Merged by CDR3 protein, the rows form single entries marked with the most common genes and DNA. For this sample there are roughly 2 million distinct CDR3 sequences; just under 50% appear just once. The top ten clones comprise approximately 2.1% of the sample. The sample taken for sequencing was blood. These receptor sequences come from a woman between 35 and 50 years old in good health.

This clonotype was detected once. V is TRBV6-6 and J is TRBJ2-4, with D tentatively TRBD1 (6 bases). Matching the DNA end better, TRBJ2-7 makes the J call doubtful. The length of the CDR3 is 16 residues. The germline V gene encodes CDR1 MNHNY and CDR2 SVGAGI (reference sequence). The CDR3 coding sequence is TGTGCCAGCAACACTGGGGGCAGGTCGCTACCCTACGAGCAGTACTTC. Its protein product is CASNTGGRSLPYEQYF.

V and J are TRBV20-1 and TRBJ2-3; D is undetermined. The V and J ends lost 4 bases and 8 bases respectively, with 16 bases between them. Germline CDR1 and CDR2: DFQATT and SNEGSKA (reference sequence). The CDR3 is 13 amino acids. The CDR3 bases are TGCAGTGCTACCGACGTTACGTGGCTTACGCAGTATTTT. Translation gives CSATDVTWLTQYF.

The V call is TRBV28, the J call TRBJ2-5; D unclear. The J call is uncertain, as TRBJ2-7 better fits the DNA end. Germline V gene sequence: CDR1 MDHEN, CDR2 SYDVKM. This CDR3 is 12 amino acids long. The CDR3 protein is CASSSPLPEQYF. Written as DNA, the CDR3 is TGTGCCAGCAGTTCCCCTCTCCCCGAGCAGTACTTC.

In its sample, this clonotype was seen once. This chain joins TRBV20-1 and TRBJ2-5; tentative D call: TRBD2 (6 bases). The J call could be wrong; TRBJ2-7 is a better fit for the DNA end. This CDR3 has 14 residues. CDR1 and CDR2 from the germline V gene are DFQATT and SNEGSKA (reference sequence). This chain's CDR3 is CSARDGTVDHEQYF. CDR3 DNA: TGCAGTGCTAGAGACGGGACTGTGGACCACGAGCAGTACTTC.

This clonotype was observed a handful of times. The chain's CDR3 is CSVVRVEQGQRYNEQFF. CDR3 coding DNA: TGCAGCGTTGTGAGGGTGGAGCAGGGTCAAAGGTACAATGAGCAGTTCTTC. The V and J genes are TRBV29-1 and TRBJ2-1; the D gene could be TRBD1 or TRBD2 (5 bases each). Trimming stripped 4 bases from V and 4 bases from J, with 23 bases between. The CDR3 spans 17 residues. Germline V CDR1 and CDR2: SQVTM, ANQGSEA.